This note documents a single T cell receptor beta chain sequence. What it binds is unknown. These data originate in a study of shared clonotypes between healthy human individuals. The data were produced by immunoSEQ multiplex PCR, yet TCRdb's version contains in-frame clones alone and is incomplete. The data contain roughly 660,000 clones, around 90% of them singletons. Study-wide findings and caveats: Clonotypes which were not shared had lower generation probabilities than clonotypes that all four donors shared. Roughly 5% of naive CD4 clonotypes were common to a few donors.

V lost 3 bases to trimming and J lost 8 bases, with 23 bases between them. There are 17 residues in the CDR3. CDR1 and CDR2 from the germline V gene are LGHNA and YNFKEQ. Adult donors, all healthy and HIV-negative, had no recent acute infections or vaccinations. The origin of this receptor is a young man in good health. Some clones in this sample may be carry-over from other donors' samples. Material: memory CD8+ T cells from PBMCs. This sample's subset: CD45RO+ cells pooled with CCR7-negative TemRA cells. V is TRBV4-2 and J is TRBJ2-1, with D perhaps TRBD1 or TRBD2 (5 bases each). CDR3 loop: CASSQEPGPTSTDEQFF. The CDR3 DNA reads TGTGCCAGCAGCCAGGAACCGGGACCCACTTCAACGGATGAGCAGTTCTTC.